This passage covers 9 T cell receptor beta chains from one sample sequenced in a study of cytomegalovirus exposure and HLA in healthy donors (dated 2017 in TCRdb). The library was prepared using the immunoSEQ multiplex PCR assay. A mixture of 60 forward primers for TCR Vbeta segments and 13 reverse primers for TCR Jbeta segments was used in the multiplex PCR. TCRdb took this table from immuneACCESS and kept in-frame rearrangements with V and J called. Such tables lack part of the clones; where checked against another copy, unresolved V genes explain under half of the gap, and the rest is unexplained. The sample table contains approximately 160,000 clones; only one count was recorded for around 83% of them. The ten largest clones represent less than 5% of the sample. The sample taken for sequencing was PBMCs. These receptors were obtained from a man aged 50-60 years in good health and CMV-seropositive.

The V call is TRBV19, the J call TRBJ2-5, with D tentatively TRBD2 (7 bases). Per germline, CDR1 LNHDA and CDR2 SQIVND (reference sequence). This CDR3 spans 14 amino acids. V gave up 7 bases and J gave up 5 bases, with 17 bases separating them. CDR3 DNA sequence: TGTGCCAGTAACCCGGGCGGGGGCAGGGAGACCCAGTACTTC. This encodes CASNPGGGRETQYF.

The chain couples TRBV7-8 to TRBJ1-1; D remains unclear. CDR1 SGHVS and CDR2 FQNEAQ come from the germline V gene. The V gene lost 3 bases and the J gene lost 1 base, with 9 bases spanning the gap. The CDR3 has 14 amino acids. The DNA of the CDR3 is TGTGCCAGCAGCTTGTTCGACTGGAACACTGAAGCTTTCTTT. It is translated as CASSLFDWNTEAFF.

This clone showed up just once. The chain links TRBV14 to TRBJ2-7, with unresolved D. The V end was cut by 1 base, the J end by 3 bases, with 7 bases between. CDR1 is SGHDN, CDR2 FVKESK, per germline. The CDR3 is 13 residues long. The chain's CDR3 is CASSQVSVYEQYF. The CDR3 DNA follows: TGTGCCAGCAGCCAAGTTTCGGTCTACGAGCAGTACTTC.

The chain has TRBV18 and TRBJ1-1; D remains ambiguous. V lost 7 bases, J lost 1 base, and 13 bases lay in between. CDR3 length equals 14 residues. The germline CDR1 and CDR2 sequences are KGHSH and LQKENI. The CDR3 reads CASYALTGNTEAFF. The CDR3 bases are TGTGCCAGCTACGCCCTTACTGGGAACACTGAAGCTTTCTTT.

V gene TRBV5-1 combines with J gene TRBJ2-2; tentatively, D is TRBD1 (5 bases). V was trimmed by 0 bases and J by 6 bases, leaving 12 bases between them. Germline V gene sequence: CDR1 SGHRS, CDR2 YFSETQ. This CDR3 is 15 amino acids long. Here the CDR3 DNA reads TGCGCCAGCAGCTTGGGCAGGGTCGTTTCCGGGGAGCTGTTTTTT. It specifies CASSLGRVVSGELFF.

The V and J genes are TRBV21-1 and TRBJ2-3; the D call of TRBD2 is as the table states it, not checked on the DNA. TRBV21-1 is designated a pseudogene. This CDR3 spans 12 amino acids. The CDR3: CASTETKDTQYF. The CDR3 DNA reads TGTGCCAGCACCGAGACTAAAGATACGCAGTATTTT.

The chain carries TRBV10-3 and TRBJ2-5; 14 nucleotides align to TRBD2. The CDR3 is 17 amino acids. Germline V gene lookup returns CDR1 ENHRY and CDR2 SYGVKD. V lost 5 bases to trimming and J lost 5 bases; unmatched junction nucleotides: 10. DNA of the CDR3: TGTGCCATCAGTCCGACTAGCGGGGGGGCCCTCTTGGAGACCCAGTACTTC. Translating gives CAISPTSGGALLETQYF.

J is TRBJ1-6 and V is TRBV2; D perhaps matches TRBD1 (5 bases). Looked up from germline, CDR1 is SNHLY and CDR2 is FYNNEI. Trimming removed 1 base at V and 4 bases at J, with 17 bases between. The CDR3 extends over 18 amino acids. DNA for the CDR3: TGTGCCAGCAGTGAAGAGGCGGGGGGGATTTTATATAATTCACCCCTCCACTTT. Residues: CASSEEAGGILYNSPLHF.

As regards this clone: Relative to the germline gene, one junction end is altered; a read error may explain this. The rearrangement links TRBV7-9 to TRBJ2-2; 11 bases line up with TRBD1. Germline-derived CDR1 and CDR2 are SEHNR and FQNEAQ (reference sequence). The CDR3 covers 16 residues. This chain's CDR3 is CSSSPGTGGYTGELFF. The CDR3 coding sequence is TGTTCCAGCAGCCCCGGGACAGGGGGATACACCGGGGAGCTGTTTTTT.